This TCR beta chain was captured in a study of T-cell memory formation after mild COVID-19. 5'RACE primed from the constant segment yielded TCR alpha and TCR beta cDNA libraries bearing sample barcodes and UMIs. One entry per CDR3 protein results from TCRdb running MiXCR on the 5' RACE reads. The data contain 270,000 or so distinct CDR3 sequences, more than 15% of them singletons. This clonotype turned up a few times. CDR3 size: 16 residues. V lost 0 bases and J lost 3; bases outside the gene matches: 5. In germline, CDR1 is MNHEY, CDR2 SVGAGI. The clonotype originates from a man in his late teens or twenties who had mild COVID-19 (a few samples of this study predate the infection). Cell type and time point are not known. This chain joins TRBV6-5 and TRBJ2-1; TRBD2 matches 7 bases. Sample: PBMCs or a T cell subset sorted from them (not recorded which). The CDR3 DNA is TGTGCCAGCAGTTACTCGCAACGGGGGGTCTACAATGAGCAGTTCTTC. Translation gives CASSYSQRGVYNEQFF.